The rows below give T cell receptor beta chains drawn from one sample of a study of human T cells and chemical hapten exposure. From the RACE reads, TCRdb called clonotypes with MiXCR, one entry per CDR3 protein. The table has roughly 43,000 distinct CDR3 sequences, around 4% seen once; the top ten hold about 5.6%. The sample consisted of whole blood. The receptors here all came from a human donor in good health. Some clones in this sample may be carry-over from other donors' samples. Both conserved end residues are part of each CDR3. A D gene is named only where the DNA matches it firmly. Size is omitted from some rows. Given values are once, few, many or a class for expanded clones.

d_call,v_call,clone_size,j_call,cdr3_nt,cdr3_aa
.,TRBV12-3/TRBV12-4,many,TRBJ2-2,TGTGCCAGCAGTTTCGTTCTAATGGTCGCCGGGGAGCTGTTTTTT,CASSFVLMVAGELFF
.,TRBV10-1,many,TRBJ2-1,TGCGCCAGCAGTGAAGGGACTTTCAATGAGCAGTTCTTC,CASSEGTFNEQFF
TRBD1,TRBV6-5,many,TRBJ2-1,TGTGCCAGCAGGCCCCCAGGGGGCAGGGAGCAGTTCTTC,CASRPPGGREQFF
.,TRBV5-6,.,TRBJ1-4,TGTGCCAGCAGCCCGGGACACGAGAATGAAAAACTGTTTTTT,CASSPGHENEKLFF
TRBD2,TRBV20-1,many,TRBJ2-7,TGCAGTGCTAGAGATCCTACTAGCGGGAAATACGAGCAGTACTTC,CSARDPTSGKYEQYF
TRBD2,TRBV6-2/TRBV6-3,many,TRBJ2-3,TGTGCCAGCAGGACCGGGAGCGGGAGAAGAACAGATACGCAGTATTTT,CASRTGSGRRTDTQYF
.,TRBV7-9,many,TRBJ1-3,TGTGCCAGCAGCTTAGGCTCAGGGAACACCATATATTTT,CASSLGSGNTIYF
TRBD2,TRBV7-6,.,TRBJ2-7,TGTGCCAGCAGCGCCGGGACTAGCGGGCATTACGAGCAGTACTTC,CASSAGTSGHYEQYF
TRBD1,TRBV7-8,many,TRBJ1-2,TGTGCCAGCAGCCTGAGGACAGGGAACTATGGCTACACCTTC,CASSLRTGNYGYTF
.,TRBV28,.,TRBJ2-3,TGTGCCAGCAGTTTATCAAGCGGTCACACAGATACGCAGTATTTT,CASSLSSGHTDTQYF
TRBD2,TRBV27,many,TRBJ2-3,TGTGCCAGCAGTATAGTAGCGGGAGCCGGAGATACGCAGTATTTT,CASSIVAGAGDTQYF
.,TRBV5-6,many,TRBJ1-1,TGTGCCAGCAGCACTACAGTGAACACTGAAGCTTTCTTT,CASSTTVNTEAFF
.,TRBV6-5,many,TRBJ1-4,TGTGCCAGCAGTTCCCTCGAGGGGTTTTATAACCCGGGGGGTGAAAAACTGTTTTTT,CASSSLEGFYNPGGEKLFF
.,TRBV28,many,TRBJ2-7,TGTGCCAGCAGGCAAGTTGCCTACGAGCAGTACTTC,CASRQVAYEQYF
.,TRBV12-3/TRBV12-4,.,TRBJ2-5,TGTGCCAGCAGGGGGGACGGCGGCGGCCAAGAGACCCAGTACTTC,CASRGDGGGQETQYF
.,TRBV7-9,.,TRBJ1-5,TGTGCCAGCAGCTTAGAGGGGGACTCACTGGTGCAGCCCCAGCATTTT,CASSLEGDSLVQPQHF
.,TRBV18,many,TRBJ1-5,TGTGCCAGCGCATCGGGGCTCAATCAGCCCCAGCATTTT,CASASGLNQPQHF
TRBD2,TRBV12-3/TRBV12-4,many,TRBJ2-1,TGTGCCAGCAGTTTCGGGACTAGCGGGGGACCCTACAATGAGCAGTTCTTC,CASSFGTSGGPYNEQFF
.,TRBV12-5,many,TRBJ2-3,TGTGCTAGTGGTTTGTTTAGCGGAGGCACAGATACGCAGTATTTT,CASGLFSGGTDTQYF
.,TRBV6-1,many,TRBJ1-1,TGTGCCAGCAGTAATCCCGGGACACTATACACTGAAGCTTTCTTT,CASSNPGTLYTEAFF
.,TRBV27,many,TRBJ2-7,TGTGCCAGCAGTTTATCGCAGGGCGACAGCTCCTACGAGCAGTACTTC,CASSLSQGDSSYEQYF
.,TRBV7-8,many,TRBJ1-3,TGTGCCAGCAGCCCAGTGAGGCGACAGAGCCTTGAAATGGGAAACACCATATATTTT,CASSPVRRQSLEMGNTIYF
TRBD2,TRBV5-1,many,TRBJ2-7,TGCGCCAGCAGCTTGGTACCGTCGAGCGGGACCCGCTCCTACGAGCAGTACTTC,CASSLVPSSGTRSYEQYF
TRBD1,TRBV11-2,.,TRBJ1-6,TGTGCCAGCAGCTTAGGGCAGGGGGTTTCACCCCTCCACTTT,CASSLGQGVSPLHF
TRBD2,TRBV12-3/TRBV12-4,many,TRBJ2-1,TGTGCCAGCAGTTTGGGGGTAAGCGGGGATGAGCAGTTCTTC,CASSLGVSGDEQFF
TRBD1,TRBV9,many,TRBJ2-7,TGTGCCAGCAGCGTAGAGGACAGGGGGATCTTCGAGCAGTACTTC,CASSVEDRGIFEQYF
.,TRBV27,many,TRBJ1-1,TGTGCCAGCAGCGGGACGGAGTTCACTGAAGCTTTCTTT,CASSGTEFTEAFF
.,TRBV28,.,TRBJ2-1,TGTGCCAGCACCGACGCTCCTTCGGATGAGCAGTTCTTC,CASTDAPSDEQFF
.,TRBV11-2,.,TRBJ1-1,TGTGCCAGCAGCTTAGTTCTAGGGTTCGCGGACACTGAAGCTTTCTTT,CASSLVLGFADTEAFF